The 26 T cell receptor beta chains reported below all come from one sample, sequenced in a study of shared clonotypes between healthy human individuals. Sequencing was performed with immunoSEQ multiplex PCR; in TCRdb, only in-frame clones are kept and a portion is missing. Of about 1.1 million clones detected, roughly 74% appear once; the ten largest clones hold 0.55% to 0.7%. Sequencing was carried out using memory CD4+ T cells from PBMCs. The sample's subset: CD45RA-negative fraction. These receptors came from a man aged 18 to 30 in good health. Some clones in this sample may be carry-over from other donors' samples.

CDR3 DNA: TGTGCCAGCAGCCGCATACAGGGACACTATGGCTACACCTTC. Translated: CASSRIQGHYGYTF. This chain joins TRBV11-2 and TRBJ1-2, with D maybe TRBD1 (6 bases). CDR1 and CDR2 (germline): SGHAT, FQNNGV. This CDR3 is built from 14 residues. V lost 5 bases and J lost 3, with 13 bases in between.

The chain joins TRBV6-5 to TRBJ1-1; D gene ambiguous. Germline V gene sequence: CDR1 MNHEY, CDR2 SVGAGI. Trimming removed 6 bases at V and 3 bases at J, with 8 bases between. This CDR3 spans 12 amino acids. The CDR3: CASRRFDTEAFF. Written as DNA, the CDR3 is TGTGCCAGCAGGCGATTCGACACTGAAGCTTTCTTT.

The gene calls are TRBV30 and TRBJ1-3; D uncertain. Germline loops: CDR1 GTSNPN, CDR2 SVGIG (reference sequence). The V and J ends lost 0 bases and 0 bases respectively, with 6 bases between them. The CDR3 sequence is 14 residues long. The CDR3 coding sequence is TGTGCCTGGAGTGTAGGGAACTCTGGAAACACCATATATTTT. Translation gives CAWSVGNSGNTIYF. Supplemented by reference TRBV30 and TRBJ1-3, the full variable domain reads SQTIHQWPATLVQPVGSPLSLECTVEGTSNPNLYWYRQAAGRGLQLLFYSVGIGQISSEVPQNLSASRPQDRQFILSSKKLLLSDSGFYLCAWSVGNSGNTIYFGEGSWLTVV.

Comments on this clone: Possible read error: a much larger clone is one base away. The CDR3 bases are TGTGCCAGCAGTTTAAGGTTTAGTGAGACTGAAGCTTTCTTT. Amino acids: CASSLRFSETEAFF. V and J are TRBV28 and TRBJ1-1; unclear D gene. CDR3 size: 14 residues. V gave up 2 bases and J gave up 5 bases, with 12 bases separating them. The germline gives CDR1 MDHEN, CDR2 SYDVKM.

The chain joins TRBV18 to TRBJ2-5, with D perhaps given as TRBD1 or TRBD2 (5 bases each). This CDR3 comprises 15 residues. The germline V and J ends were trimmed by 5 bases and 1 base, with 14 bases remaining between them. Germline V gene sequence: CDR1 KGHSH, CDR2 LQKENI. As DNA, the CDR3 is TGTGCCAGCTCATCTTCTCCGGGGACCCAAGAGACCCAGTACTTC. It encodes CASSSSPGTQETQYF.

The CDR3 sequence: CAWTPDWSSYNEQFF. The DNA of the CDR3 is TGTGCCTGGACTCCGGACTGGAGCTCCTACAATGAGCAGTTCTTC. The chain is built from TRBV30 and TRBJ2-1, with D perhaps TRBD2 (5 bases). Germline lookup yields CDR1 GTSNPN and CDR2 SVGIG (reference sequence). The CDR3 spans 15 residues. V was cut by 4 bases and J by 0 bases, with 13 bases left in between.

This rearrangement joins TRBV15 to TRBJ2-7, with a possible D match to TRBD1 (6 bases). Trimming pared 2 bases from V and 3 bases from J, leaving 11 bases between. CDR1 and CDR2 (germline): LNHNV, YYDKDF (reference sequence). The CDR3 covers 14 residues. The CDR3 DNA reads as TGTGCCACCAGCAGACGGGACACCTACTACGAGCAGTACTTC. As protein: CATSRRDTYYEQYF.

This clone has more than one count but fewer than ten. This sequence joins TRBV30 and TRBJ2-3, with 11 bases aligning to TRBD2. The CDR3 extends over 17 amino acids. V was pared by 3 bases and J by 5 bases, with 13 bases of the junction left unmatched. Per the germline V gene, CDR1 is GTSNPN and CDR2 is SVGIG (reference sequence). CDR3 coding DNA: TGTGCCTGGAGGCCAGGAACTAGCGGGAGAGAGGGAGATACGCAGTATTTT. It codes for CAWRPGTSGREGDTQYF.

About this clone: Other DNA sequences in this specimen translate into the identical CDR3. The chain has TRBV5-4 and TRBJ2-5; D call uncertain. V lost 4 bases and J 0 bases, leaving 7 bases between the germline ends. The CDR3 consists of 13 residues. CDR1 is SGHNT and CDR2 is YYREEE in the germline V gene (reference sequence). CDR3 sequence reads: CASSLVYQETQYF. The CDR3 DNA follows: TGTGCCAGCAGCCTGGTATACCAAGAGACCCAGTACTTC. The entire variable domain, with the rest obtained from reference TRBV5-4 and TRBJ2-5, is as follows: ETGVTQSPTHLIKTRGQQVTLRCSSQSGHNTVSWYQQALGQGPQFIFQYYREEENGRGNFPPRFSGLQFPNYSSELNVNALELDDSALYLCASSLVYQETQYFGPGTRLLVL.

The DNA for the CDR3 is TGCAGCGTTGAAACGGGGGGAAACACCATATATTTT. Translating it yields CSVETGGNTIYF. This rearrangement joins TRBV29-1 to TRBJ1-3; D remains unclear. The CDR3 totals 12 residues. Trimming took 2 bases from V and 4 from J, leaving 6 bases between them. Germline V gene data show CDR1 as SQVTM and CDR2 as ANQGSEA. The full variable domain, with the rest looked up from reference TRBV29-1 and TRBJ1-3, is SAVISQKPSRDICQRGTSLTIQCQVDSQVTMMFWYRQQPGQSLTLIATANQGSEATYESGFVIDKFPISRPNLTFSTLTVSNMSPEDSSIYLCSVETGGNTIYFGEGSWLTVV.

The sample holds one count of this clone. The V call is TRBV2, the J call TRBJ2-5; D remains unclear. The DNA end favors TRBJ2-7, so the J call may be wrong. This CDR3 is built from 12 residues. Germline-derived CDR1 and CDR2 are SNHLY and FYNNEI. CDR3 residues: CASSGVSYEQYF. The CDR3 DNA reads TGTGCCAGCAGTGGGGTTAGCTACGAGCAGTACTTC.

The genes are TRBV19 and TRBJ1-2; D remains unclear. In germline, CDR1 is LNHDA, CDR2 SQIVND (reference sequence). V gave up 7 bases and J gave up 5 bases, with 14 bases separating them. CDR3 length: 13 amino acids. Here the CDR3 DNA reads TGTGCCAGTACCGCAGTGCCCGGTTATGGCTACACCTTC. Translating gives CASTAVPGYGYTF.

As for this clone: This may come from a read error, since a much larger clone is one base off. The CDR3, as DNA: TGTGCCAGCAGTTCCGGACAGGGGATTTCTGGCTACACCTTC. It is translated as CASSSGQGISGYTF. J is TRBJ1-2 and V is TRBV28, with 9 bases lining up with TRBD1. The CDR3 contains 14 residues. Germline V gene data show CDR1 as MDHEN and CDR2 as SYDVKM. J gave up 7 bases and V 4 bases, and 7 bases lay outside the gene matches.

This clone was picked up one time. The gene calls are TRBV5-4 and TRBJ2-6; 9 bases align to TRBD1. The CDR3 is made up of 19 amino acids. V lost 4 bases to trimming and J lost 1 base; unmatched junction nucleotides: 12. Germline-derived CDR1 and CDR2 are SGHNT and YYREEE (reference sequence). The CDR3 is CASSGDRDTILSGANVLTF. Written as DNA, the CDR3 is TGTGCCAGCAGCGGGGACAGGGATACTATCCTATCTGGGGCCAACGTCCTGACTTTC.

The J gene is TRBJ1-4, the V gene TRBV11-2; TRBD1 matches 7 bases. The CDR3 runs 14 residues. CDR1 SGHAT and CDR2 FQNNGV come from the germline V gene. V was pared by 0 bases and J by 10 bases, with 5 bases of the junction left unmatched. The CDR3 is CASSLDGTAGKLFF. The DNA for the CDR3 is TGTGCCAGCAGCTTAGATGGGACAGCCGGAAAACTGTTTTTT.

V is TRBV2 and J is TRBJ1-4; a weak D match, TRBD1 (6 bases). Germline V CDR1 and CDR2: SNHLY, FYNNEI. The V end was cut by 4 bases, the J end by 8 bases, with 20 bases between. This CDR3 has 16 amino acids. The CDR3 region is CASSGAIGTRVEKLFF. CDR3 nucleotides: TGTGCCAGCAGTGGGGCTATCGGGACACGTGTCGAAAAACTGTTTTTT.

The chain has TRBV28 and TRBJ2-5, with D perhaps assigned TRBD1 or TRBD2 (6 bases each). The length of the CDR3 is 14 residues. Germline lookup yields CDR1 MDHEN and CDR2 SYDVKM. The V end was cut by 4 bases, the J end by 4 bases, with 13 bases between. This CDR3 reads CASSSMGGTETQYF. The CDR3, as DNA: TGTGCCAGCAGTTCCATGGGGGGCACAGAGACCCAGTACTTC.

Written as DNA, the CDR3 is TGTGCCAGCAGCTTAGACTCTAGCGGGTCCCTCTTGAATACGCAGTATTTT. As protein: CASSLDSSGSLLNTQYF. This sequence joins TRBV7-2 and TRBJ2-3, with 8 bases matching TRBD2. Germline V gives CDR1 SGHTA, CDR2 FQGNSA. This CDR3 has 17 amino acids. Trimming at V came to 1 base and at J to 7 bases, leaving 13 bases not matched to a gene.

This clone occurred a few times. V usage is TRBV5-1 and J usage is TRBJ1-2; a weak D match, TRBD1 (5 bases). Germline CDR1 is SGHRS and CDR2 is YFSETQ. With 7 bases removed from V and 3 bases from J, the gap between germline ends came to 13 bases. The CDR3 has 13 amino acids. In DNA, the CDR3 is TGCGCCAGCTCCCTCAGGGAAGACTATGGCTACACCTTC. Translation: CASSLREDYGYTF.

The chain carries TRBV20-1 and TRBJ2-1, with D possibly TRBD2 on 5 matching bases. Germline V gene lookup returns CDR1 DFQATT and CDR2 SNEGSKA (reference sequence). Trimming pared 5 bases from V and 6 bases from J, leaving 8 bases between. This CDR3 is 11 amino acids long. CDR3 protein: CSAVGVNEQFF. CDR3 DNA sequence: TGCAGTGCTGTGGGAGTCAATGAGCAGTTCTTC.

A few counts support this clone. The genes are TRBV7-2 and TRBJ2-2, with D maybe TRBD2 (6 bases). The V gene's germline CDR1 is SGHTA and CDR2 FQGNSA. V was cut by 0 bases and J by 3 bases, with 8 bases left in between. There are 15 residues in the CDR3. The CDR3 nucleotides read TGTGCCAGCAGCTTAGCGTTAGCGGACACCGGGGAGCTGTTTTTT. Protein product: CASSLALADTGELFF. Full variable domain (missing parts from reference TRBV7-2 and TRBJ2-2): GAGVSQSPSNKVTEKGKDVELRCDPISGHTALYWYRQSLGQGLEFLIYFQGNSAPDKSGLPSDRFSAERTGGSVSTLTIQRTQQEDSAVYLCASSLALADTGELFFGEGSRLTVL.

The chain is built from TRBV11-3 and TRBJ2-2, with TRBD2 matching over 7 bases. Germline-derived CDR1 and CDR2 are SGHNT and YENEEA. V lost 1 base and J lost 4; bases outside the gene matches: 3. The CDR3 loop spans 15 amino acids. CDR3 loop: CASSLASGATGELFF. In nucleotides, the CDR3 is TGTGCCAGCAGCTTAGCGAGCGGGGCCACCGGGGAGCTGTTTTTT.

The chain combines TRBV27 with TRBJ2-1; 14 nucleotides match TRBD2. The CDR3 is 16 residues long. Germline V gene lookup returns CDR1 MNHEY and CDR2 SMNVEV (reference sequence). V lost 3 bases, J lost 6 bases, and 4 bases stayed unmatched. The CDR3 DNA follows: TGTGCCAGCAGTTTGAGGGGGACTAGCGGGAGCAATGAGCAGTTCTTC. Protein sequence: CASSLRGTSGSNEQFF.

This clone was picked up one time. This rearrangement joins TRBV10-3 to TRBJ1-4; 11 bases map to TRBD1. With 6 bases clipped from V and 10 bases from J, the junction kept 10 bases outside the gene matches. The CDR3 spans 15 residues. Germline values: CDR1 ENHRY, CDR2 SYGVKD. The chain's CDR3 is CAIRDPRDRGGKLFF. CDR3 coding DNA: TGTGCCATCAGAGACCCCCGGGACAGGGGGGGAAAACTGTTTTTT.

This chain links TRBV7-2 with TRBJ2-7; no reliable D call. The CDR3 is made up of 13 amino acids. Trimming removed 5 bases from V and 10 bases from J, with 18 bases in between. The germline gives CDR1 SGHTA, CDR2 FQGNSA. The DNA for the CDR3 is TGTGCCAGCAGCCGCTCTCAGGCAGCCGAACAGTACTTC. It is translated as CASSRSQAAEQYF.

The genes are TRBV28 and TRBJ2-4, with D possibly matching TRBD2 (5 bases). The V gene's germline CDR1 is MDHEN and CDR2 SYDVKM. Trimming took off 3 bases at V and 9 bases at J, with 9 bases between the two ends. This CDR3 comprises 12 residues. CDR3: CASSFTRVIQYF. In DNA form, the CDR3 reads TGTGCCAGCAGTTTTACGCGGGTCATTCAGTACTTC.